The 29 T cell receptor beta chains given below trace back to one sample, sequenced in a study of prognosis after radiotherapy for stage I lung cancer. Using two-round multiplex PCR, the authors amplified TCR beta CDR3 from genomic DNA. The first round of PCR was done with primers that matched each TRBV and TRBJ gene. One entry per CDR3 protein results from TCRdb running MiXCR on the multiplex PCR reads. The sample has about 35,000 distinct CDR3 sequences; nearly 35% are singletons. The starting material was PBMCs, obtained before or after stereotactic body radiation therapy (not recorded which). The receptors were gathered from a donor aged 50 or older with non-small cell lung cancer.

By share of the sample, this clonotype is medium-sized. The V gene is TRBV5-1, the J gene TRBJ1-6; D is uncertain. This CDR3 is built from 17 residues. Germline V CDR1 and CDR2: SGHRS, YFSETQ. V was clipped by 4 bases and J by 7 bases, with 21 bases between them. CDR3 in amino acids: CASSAGSMGEWNSPLHF. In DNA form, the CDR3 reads TGCGCCAGCAGCGCGGGAAGTATGGGAGAGTGGAATTCACCCCTCCACTTT.

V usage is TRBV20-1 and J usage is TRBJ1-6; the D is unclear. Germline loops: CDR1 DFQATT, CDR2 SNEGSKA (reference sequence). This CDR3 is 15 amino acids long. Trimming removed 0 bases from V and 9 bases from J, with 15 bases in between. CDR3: CSARDIGRQSSPLHF. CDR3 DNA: TGCAGTGCTAGAGATATTGGCAGGCAAAGTTCACCCCTCCACTTT.

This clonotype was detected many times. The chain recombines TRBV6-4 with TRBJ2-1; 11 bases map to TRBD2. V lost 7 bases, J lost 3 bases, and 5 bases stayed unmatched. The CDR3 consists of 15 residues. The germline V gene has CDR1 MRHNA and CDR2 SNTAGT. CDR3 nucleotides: TGTGCCAGCACCATACTAGCGGGGGACTACAATGAGCAGTTCTTC. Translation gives CASTILAGDYNEQFF.

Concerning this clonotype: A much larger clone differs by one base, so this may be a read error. Written as DNA, the CDR3 is TGTGCCAGCAGCGCCGGGACATGGTTCGAAACCGGGGAGCTGTTTTTT. Amino acids: CASSAGTWFETGELFF. The V and J genes are TRBV9 and TRBJ2-2, with D possibly matching TRBD1 (6 bases). This CDR3 comprises 16 residues. V was trimmed by 3 bases and J by 5 bases, leaving 17 bases between them. The germline V gene has CDR1 SGDLS and CDR2 YYNGEE.

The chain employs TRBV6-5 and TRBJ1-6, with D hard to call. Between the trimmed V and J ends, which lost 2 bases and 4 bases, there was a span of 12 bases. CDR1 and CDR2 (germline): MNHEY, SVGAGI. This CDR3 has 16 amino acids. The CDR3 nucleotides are TGTGCCAGCAGTTACCTTTCTTCCAGGTATAATTCACCCCTCCACTTT. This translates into CASSYLSSRYNSPLHF.

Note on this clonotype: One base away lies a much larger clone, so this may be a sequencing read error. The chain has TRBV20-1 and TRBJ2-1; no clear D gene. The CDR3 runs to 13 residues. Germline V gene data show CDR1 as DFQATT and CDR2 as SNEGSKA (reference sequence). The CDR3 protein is CNASSRSYNEQFF. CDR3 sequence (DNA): TGCAATGCTAGTAGCCGCTCCTACAATGAGCAGTTCTTC.

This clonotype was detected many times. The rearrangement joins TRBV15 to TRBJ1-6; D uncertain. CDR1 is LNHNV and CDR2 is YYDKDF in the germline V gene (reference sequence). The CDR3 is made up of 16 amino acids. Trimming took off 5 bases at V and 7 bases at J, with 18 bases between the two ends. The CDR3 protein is CATSPRLAQLNSPLHF. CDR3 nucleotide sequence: TGTGCCACCAGCCCCCGCCTCGCCCAGTTAAATTCACCCCTCCACTTT.

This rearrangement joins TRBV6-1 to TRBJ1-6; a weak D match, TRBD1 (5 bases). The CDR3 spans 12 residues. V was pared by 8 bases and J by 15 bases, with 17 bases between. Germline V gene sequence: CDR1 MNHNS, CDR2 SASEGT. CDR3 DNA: TGTGCCAGCCGCTGGGACCGCCTCGTCCTCCACTTT. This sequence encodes CASRWDRLVLHF.

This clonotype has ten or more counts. DNA of the CDR3: TGTGCCAGCAGTTTAAATATCGGGCAGTTCAATCAGCCCCAGCATTTT. It encodes CASSLNIGQFNQPQHF. V is TRBV28 and J is TRBJ1-5, with D hard to call. The ends were cut back, 2 bases at V and 3 bases at J, with 14 bases in the middle. The CDR3 has 16 residues. Looked up from germline, CDR1 is MDHEN and CDR2 is SYDVKM.

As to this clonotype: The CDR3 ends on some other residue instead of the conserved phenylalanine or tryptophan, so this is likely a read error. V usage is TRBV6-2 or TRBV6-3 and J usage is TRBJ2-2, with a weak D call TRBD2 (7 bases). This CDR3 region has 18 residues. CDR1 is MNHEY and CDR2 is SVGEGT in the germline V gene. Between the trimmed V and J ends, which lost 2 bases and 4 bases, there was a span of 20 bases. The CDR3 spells CASSYGERGGLSTGELFC. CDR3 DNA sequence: TGTGCCAGCAGTTACGGAGAGAGGGGGGGCCTGAGCACCGGGGAGCTGTTTTGT.

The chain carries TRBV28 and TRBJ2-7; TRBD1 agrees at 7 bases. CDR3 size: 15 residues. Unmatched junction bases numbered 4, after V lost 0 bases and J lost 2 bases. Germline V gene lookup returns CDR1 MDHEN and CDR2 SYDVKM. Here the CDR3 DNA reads TGTGCCAGCAGTTTATGGGACAGGACCCCCTACGAGCAGTACTTC. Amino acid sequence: CASSLWDRTPYEQYF. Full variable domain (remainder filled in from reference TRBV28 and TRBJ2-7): DVKVTQSSRYLVKRTGEKVFLECVQDMDHENMFWYRQDPGLGLRLIYFSYDVKMKEKGDIPEGYSVSREKKERFSLILESASTNQTSMYLCASSLWDRTPYEQYFGPGTRLTVT.

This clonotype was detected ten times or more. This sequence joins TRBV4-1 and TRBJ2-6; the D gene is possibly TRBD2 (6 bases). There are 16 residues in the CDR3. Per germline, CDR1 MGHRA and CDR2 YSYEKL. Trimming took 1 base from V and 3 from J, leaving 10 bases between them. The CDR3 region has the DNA TGCGCCAGCAGCCAAGCGGAGGGGCATGGGGCCAACGTCCTGACTTTC. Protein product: CASSQAEGHGANVLTF.

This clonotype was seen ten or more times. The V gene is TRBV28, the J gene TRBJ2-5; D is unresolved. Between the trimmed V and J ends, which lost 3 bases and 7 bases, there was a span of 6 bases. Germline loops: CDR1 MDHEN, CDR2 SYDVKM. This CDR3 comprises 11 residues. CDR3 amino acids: CASSFAGTQYF. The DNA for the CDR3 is TGTGCCAGCAGTTTTGCAGGGACCCAGTACTTC.

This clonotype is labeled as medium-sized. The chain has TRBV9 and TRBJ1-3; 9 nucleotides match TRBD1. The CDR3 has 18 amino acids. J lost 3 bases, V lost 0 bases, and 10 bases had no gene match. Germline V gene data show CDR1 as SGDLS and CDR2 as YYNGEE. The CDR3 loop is CASSVEAARQGVGNTIYF. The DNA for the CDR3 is TGTGCCAGCAGCGTAGAGGCGGCGCGACAGGGGGTTGGAAACACCATATATTTT. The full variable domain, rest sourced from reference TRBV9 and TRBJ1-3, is DSGVTQTPKHLITATGQRVTLRCSPRSGDLSVYWYQQSLDQGLQFLIQYYNGEERAKGNILERFSAQQFPDLHSELNLSSLELGDSALYFCASSVEAARQGVGNTIYFGEGSWLTVV.

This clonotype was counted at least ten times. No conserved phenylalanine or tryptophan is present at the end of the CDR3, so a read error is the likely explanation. CDR3 coding DNA: TGTGCCAGCAGCGAAGGGTGGAACTATGGCTACACCCTC. It specifies CASSEGWNYGYTL. The chain carries TRBV5-6 and TRBJ1-2, with D unresolved. Germline V lookup: CDR1 SGHDT, CDR2 YYEEEE. V was trimmed by 4 bases and J by 2 bases, leaving 9 bases between them. The CDR3 is made up of 13 amino acids.

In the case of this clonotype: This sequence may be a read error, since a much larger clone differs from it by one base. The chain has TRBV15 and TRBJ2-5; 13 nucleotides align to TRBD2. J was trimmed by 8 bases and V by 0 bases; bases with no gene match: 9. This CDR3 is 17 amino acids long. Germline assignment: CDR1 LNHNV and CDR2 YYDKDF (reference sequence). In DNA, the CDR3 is TGTGCCACCAGCAGAGATAAAATAGGACTAGCGGGGGATACCCAGTACTTC. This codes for CATSRDKIGLAGDTQYF. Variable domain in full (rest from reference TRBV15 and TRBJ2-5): DAMVIQNPRYQVTQFGKPVTLSCSQTLNHNVMYWYQQKSSQAPKLLFHYYDKDFNNEADTPDNFQSRRPNTSFCFLDIRSPGLGDTAMYLCATSRDKIGLAGDTQYFGPGTRLLVL.

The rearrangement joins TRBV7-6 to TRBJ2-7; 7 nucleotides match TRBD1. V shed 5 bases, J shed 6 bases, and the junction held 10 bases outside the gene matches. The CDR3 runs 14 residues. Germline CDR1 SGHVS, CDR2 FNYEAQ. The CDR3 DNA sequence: TGTGCCAGCAGCCTAGATACAGGGGTTCCCGAGCAGTACTTC. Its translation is CASSLDTGVPEQYF.

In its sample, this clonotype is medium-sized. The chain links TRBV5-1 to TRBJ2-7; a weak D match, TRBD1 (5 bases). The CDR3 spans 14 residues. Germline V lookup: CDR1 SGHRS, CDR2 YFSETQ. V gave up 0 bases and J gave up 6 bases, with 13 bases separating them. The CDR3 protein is CASSLEGEGVEQYF. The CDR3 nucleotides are TGCGCCAGCAGCTTGGAAGGGGAAGGGGTCGAGCAGTACTTC.

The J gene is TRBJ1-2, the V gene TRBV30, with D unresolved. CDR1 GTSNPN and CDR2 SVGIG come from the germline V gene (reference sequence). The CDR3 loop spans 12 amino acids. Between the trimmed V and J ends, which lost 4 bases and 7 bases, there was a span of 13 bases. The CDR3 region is CAWISSGLGYTF. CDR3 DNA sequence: TGTGCCTGGATAAGTTCGGGCCTTGGCTACACCTTC.

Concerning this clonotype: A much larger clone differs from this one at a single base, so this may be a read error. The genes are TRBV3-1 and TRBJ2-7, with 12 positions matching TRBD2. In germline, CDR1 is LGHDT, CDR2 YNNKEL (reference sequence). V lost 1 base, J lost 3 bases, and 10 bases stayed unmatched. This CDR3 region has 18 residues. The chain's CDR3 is CASSQGLAGVSGHYEQYF. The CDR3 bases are TGTGCCAGCAGCCAAGGACTAGCGGGAGTATCGGGACACTACGAGCAGTACTTC.

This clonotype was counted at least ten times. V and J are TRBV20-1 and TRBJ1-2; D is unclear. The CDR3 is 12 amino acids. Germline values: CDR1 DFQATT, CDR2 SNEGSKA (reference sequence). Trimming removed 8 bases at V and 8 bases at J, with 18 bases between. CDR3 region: CSSLGKTRGYTF. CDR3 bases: TGCAGTTCTTTGGGGAAGACGCGGGGCTACACCTTC.

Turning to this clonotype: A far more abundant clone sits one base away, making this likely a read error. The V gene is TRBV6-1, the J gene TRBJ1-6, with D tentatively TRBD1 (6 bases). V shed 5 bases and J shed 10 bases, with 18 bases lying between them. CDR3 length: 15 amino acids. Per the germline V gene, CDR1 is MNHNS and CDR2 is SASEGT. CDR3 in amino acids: CASSSLRGPRSPLHF. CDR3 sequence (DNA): TGTGCCAGCAGTTCCTTGCGGGGGCCGAGATCACCCCTCCACTTT.

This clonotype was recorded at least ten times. CDR3 sequence reads: CSASGLDETQYF. The CDR3 bases are TGCAGTGCTTCGGGACTAGATGAGACCCAGTACTTC. The rearrangement links TRBV20-1 to TRBJ2-5, with TRBD2 matching over 8 bases. Unmatched junction bases numbered 4, after V lost 5 bases and J lost 5 bases. This CDR3 is built from 12 residues. Germline CDR1 and CDR2: DFQATT and SNEGSKA (reference sequence).

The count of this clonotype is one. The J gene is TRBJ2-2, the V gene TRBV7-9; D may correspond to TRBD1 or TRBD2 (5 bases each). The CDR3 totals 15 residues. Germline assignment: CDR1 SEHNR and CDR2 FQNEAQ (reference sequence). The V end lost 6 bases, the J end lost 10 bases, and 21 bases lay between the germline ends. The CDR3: CASRPIRDPKEELFF. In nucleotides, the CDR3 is TGTGCCAGCAGGCCTATCCGGGACCCTAAGGAGGAGCTGTTTTTT.

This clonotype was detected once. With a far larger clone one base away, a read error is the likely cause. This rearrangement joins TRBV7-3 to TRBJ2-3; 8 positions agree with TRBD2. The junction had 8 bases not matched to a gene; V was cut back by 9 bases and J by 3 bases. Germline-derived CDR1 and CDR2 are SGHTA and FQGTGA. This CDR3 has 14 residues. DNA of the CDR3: TGTGCCAGTAGTATTAGCGGGGTGACAGATACGCAGTATTTT. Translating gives CASSISGVTDTQYF. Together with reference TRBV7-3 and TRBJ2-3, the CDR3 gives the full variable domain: GAGVSQTPSNKVTEKGKYVELRCDPISGHTALYWYRQSLGQGPEFLIYFQGTGAADDSGLPNDRFFAVRPEGSVSTLKIQRTERGDSAVYLCASSISGVTDTQYFGPGTRLTVL.

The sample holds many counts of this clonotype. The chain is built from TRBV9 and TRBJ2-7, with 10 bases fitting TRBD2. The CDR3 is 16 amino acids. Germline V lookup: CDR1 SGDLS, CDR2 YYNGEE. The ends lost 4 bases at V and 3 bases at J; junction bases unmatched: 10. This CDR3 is CASSPWLLAGIYEQYF. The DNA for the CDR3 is TGTGCCAGCAGCCCCTGGCTACTAGCGGGGATCTACGAGCAGTACTTC.

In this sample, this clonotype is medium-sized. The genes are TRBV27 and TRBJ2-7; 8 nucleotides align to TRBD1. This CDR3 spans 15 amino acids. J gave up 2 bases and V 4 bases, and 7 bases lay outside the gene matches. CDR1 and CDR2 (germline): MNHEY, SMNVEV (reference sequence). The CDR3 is CASSSQTGGTYEQYF. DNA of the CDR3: TGTGCCAGCAGTTCTCAAACAGGGGGGACCTACGAGCAGTACTTC.

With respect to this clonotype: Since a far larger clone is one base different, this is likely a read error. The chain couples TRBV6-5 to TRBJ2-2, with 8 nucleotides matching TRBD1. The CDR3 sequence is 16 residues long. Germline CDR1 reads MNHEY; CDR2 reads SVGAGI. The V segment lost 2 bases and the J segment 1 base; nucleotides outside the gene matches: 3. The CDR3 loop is CASSYGQGRNTGELFF. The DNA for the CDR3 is TGTGCCAGCAGTTACGGACAGGGAAGGAACACCGGGGAGCTGTTTTTT.

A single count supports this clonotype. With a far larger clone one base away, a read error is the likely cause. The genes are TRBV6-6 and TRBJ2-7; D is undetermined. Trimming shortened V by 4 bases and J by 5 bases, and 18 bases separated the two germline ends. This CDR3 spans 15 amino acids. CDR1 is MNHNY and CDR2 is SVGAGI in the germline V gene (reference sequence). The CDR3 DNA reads TGTGCCAGCAGTTCCTTTATTTTGAATGGCCACGAGCAGTACTTC. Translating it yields CASSSFILNGHEQYF.